This T cell receptor beta chain was captured by sequencing in a study of regulatory T cells in long-lasting Graves disease. About the research overall: Patients newly diagnosed with Graves' had been on antithyroid drugs for under 3 months. Study-wide points: Accuracy may have been reduced by the small sample size.

Construction of the TCR beta libraries employed iRepertoire HTBI primers in conjunction with Arm-PCR of CDR3 regions. TCRdb used MiXCR to reprocess the multiplex PCR reads, holding one entry per CDR3 protein. The sample includes some 400,000 distinct CDR3 sequences, about 15% seen only once; the top ten take around 15%. Sample time point: newly diagnosed GD, antithyroid drugs for less than 3 months. PBMC-derived RNA was used for the TCR library. It was American Thyroid Association guidelines that determined Graves' disease diagnosis. This clonotype came up a few times. Antigen: not known. J lost 5 bases, V lost 4 bases, and 1 base had no gene match. Germline lookup yields CDR1 MNHNS and CDR2 SASEGT. The CDR3 runs to 13 residues. The sample was also linked to a second study, of T cells in Graves' hyperthyroidism and ophthalmopathy. That publication notes: For Graves' hyperthyroidism to be stable, ophthalmopathy could not progress within 18 months.

The clonotype comes from a woman aged 25 to 39 with Graves disease. The sequencing here drew on peripheral blood mononuclear cells (PBMCs), taken at new diagnosis, from a patient treated with antithyroid drugs. The chain couples TRBV6-1 to TRBJ2-5; TRBD2 matches at 10 bases. Here the CDR3 DNA reads TGTGCCAGCAGTGTGACTAGCGGGGAGACCCAGTACTTC. Its protein product is CASSVTSGETQYF.